The 28 T cell receptor beta chains in this list originate from one sample, sequenced in a study of technical replicates of blood from several donors. Some clones are missing from TCRdb's copy, which holds only in-frame ones; the method was immunoSEQ multiplex PCR. The sample yields about 70,000 clones, 94% seen once. Sequences were obtained from T cells isolated from PBMCs. The source of these receptors is a human donor in good health.

The J gene is TRBJ2-7, the V gene TRBV10-3; 7 positions agree with TRBD2. The CDR3 spans 14 residues. Germline-derived CDR1 and CDR2 are ENHRY and SYGVKD. Losses at the gene ends were 0 bases for V and 5 bases for J; bases not matched to a gene: 4. CDR3 DNA sequence: TGTGCCATCAGTGAGTCGCGGGAGCTGAACGAGCAGTACTTC. Translated, it gives CAISESRELNEQYF.

The V gene is TRBV2, the J gene TRBJ2-1; TRBD1 agrees at 8 bases. Germline V gene sequence: CDR1 SNHLY, CDR2 FYNNEI. J gave up 2 bases and V 11 bases, and 5 bases lay outside the gene matches. The CDR3 length is 13 residues. The CDR3 DNA sequence: TGTGCCGGATCACAGGGGGCCTACAATGAGCAGTTCTTC. Protein product: CAGSQGAYNEQFF.

There are a few counts of this clone. The chain carries TRBV10-2 and TRBJ1-1; D may be TRBD1 (6 bases). V was shortened by 6 bases and J by 1 base, with 9 bases between the two germline ends. Germline V CDR1 and CDR2: WSHSY, SAAADI. This CDR3 is built from 13 residues. CDR3 in DNA: TGCGCCAGCAGGACGACAGGGAACACTGAAGCTTTCTTT. This encodes CASRTTGNTEAFF.

This clone came up once. The chain is built from TRBV5-1 and TRBJ1-3; D is ambiguous. The CDR3 has 14 amino acids. The V and J ends lost 0 bases and 0 bases respectively, with 4 bases between them. Germline V CDR1 and CDR2: SGHRS, YFSETQ. The CDR3 region has the DNA TGCGCCAGCAGCTTGGACAGCTCTGGAAACACCATATATTTT. Amino acids: CASSLDSSGNTIYF.

The rearrangement links TRBV4-1 to TRBJ2-2; 7 bases agree with TRBD2. The germline gives CDR1 MGHRA, CDR2 YSYEKL. V lost 6 bases, J lost 3 bases, and 16 bases stayed unmatched. The CDR3 loop spans 18 amino acids. This CDR3 is CASRDIVGGGLHTGELFF. The DNA of the CDR3 is TGCGCCAGCAGAGACATCGTGGGGGGAGGGCTGCACACCGGGGAGCTGTTTTTT.

The chain employs TRBV5-5 and TRBJ2-3, with 9 bases aligning to TRBD1. CDR3 length: 15 residues. Germline V lookup: CDR1 SGHKS, CDR2 YYEKEE (reference sequence). The V and J ends lost 3 bases and 6 bases, in that order; junction bases with no gene match: 8. The CDR3 spells CASSSRTGATDTQYF. The DNA of the CDR3 is TGTGCCAGCAGCTCACGGACAGGGGCTACGGATACGCAGTATTTT.

The chain combines TRBV5-4 with TRBJ2-3; TRBD2 agrees at 8 bases. CDR3 size: 17 residues. CDR1 and CDR2 from the germline V gene are SGHNT and YYREEE (reference sequence). After removal of 0 bases from V and 2 bases from J, the junction contained 8 bases not matched to a gene. The CDR3 sequence is CASSLGVLAEDTDTQYF. The CDR3 DNA is TGTGCCAGCAGCTTGGGGGTACTAGCGGAGGACACAGATACGCAGTATTTT.

The CDR3 nucleotides read TGTGCCAGCTCACCAAGGGGAGGGAGCACTGAAGCTTTCTTT. This gives the protein CASSPRGGSTEAFF. The chain recombines TRBV18 with TRBJ1-1; a weak D match, TRBD1 (5 bases). Germline loops: CDR1 KGHSH, CDR2 LQKENI. The CDR3 covers 14 residues. Trimming took off 2 bases at V and 4 bases at J, with 11 bases between the two ends. The whole variable domain, filled in from reference TRBV18 and TRBJ1-1, reads NAGVMQNPRHLVRRRGQEARLRCSPMKGHSHVYWYRQLPEEGLKFMVYLQKENIIDESGMPKERFSAEFPKEGPSILRIQQVVRGDSAAYFCASSPRGGSTEAFFGQGTRLTVV.

The CDR3 loop is CASSLTGGTEAFF. The CDR3 bases are TGTGCCAGCAGCCTCACAGGGGGCACTGAAGCTTTCTTT. The chain couples TRBV14 to TRBJ1-1; TRBD1 matches at 8 bases. Germline V gives CDR1 SGHDN, CDR2 FVKESK. V gave up 4 bases and J gave up 4 bases; unmatched junction bases: 2. CDR3 length: 13 amino acids.

The sample holds one count of this clone. V usage is TRBV11-3 and J usage is TRBJ2-3, with 7 positions matching TRBD2. Germline V lookup: CDR1 SGHNT, CDR2 YENEEA. Trimming took 8 bases from V and 3 from J; bases not matched to a gene: 11. This CDR3 is 15 amino acids long. As DNA, the CDR3 is TGTGCCAGCGGCGGGCGGGGTAGCGGGACAGATACGCAGTATTTT. Residues: CASGGRGSGTDTQYF.

This clone was detected a few times. The V gene is TRBV4-1, the J gene TRBJ1-1; D perhaps matches TRBD1 (6 bases). V was shortened by 7 bases and J by 0 bases, with 15 bases between the two germline ends. The CDR3 sequence is 15 residues long. The germline V gene encodes CDR1 MGHRA and CDR2 YSYEKL. This chain's CDR3 is CASINRDTMNTEAFF. The CDR3 nucleotides read TGCGCCAGCATCAACCGGGACACAATGAACACTGAAGCTTTCTTT.

The chain recombines TRBV18 with TRBJ2-7; 13 bases line up with TRBD2. With V trimmed by 0 bases and J by 4 bases, 3 bases remained unmatched. The CDR3 length is 16 residues. Germline V gene lookup returns CDR1 KGHSH and CDR2 LQKENI. The CDR3 coding sequence is TGTGCCAGCTCACCACCCCAACTAGCGGGAGGGTACGAGCAGTACTTC. It specifies CASSPPQLAGGYEQYF.

The chain couples TRBV6-5 to TRBJ1-1; TRBD1 matches at 7 bases. V lost 6 bases, J lost 0 bases, and 4 bases stayed unmatched. Germline V gene lookup returns CDR1 MNHEY and CDR2 SVGAGI. The CDR3 contains 14 residues. The CDR3 nucleotides are TGTGCCAGCAGCCCGGACAGGATGAACACTGAAGCTTTCTTT. It encodes CASSPDRMNTEAFF.

The chain employs TRBV6-6 and TRBJ2-7, with a possible D match to TRBD2 (5 bases). The CDR3 loop spans 13 amino acids. The germline V gene has CDR1 MNHNY and CDR2 SVGAGI (reference sequence). V was shortened by 6 bases and J by 9 bases, with 18 bases between the two germline ends. CDR3 sequence: CASSQRTQFPQYF. CDR3 coding DNA: TGTGCCAGCAGCCAAAGGACTCAGTTCCCGCAGTACTTC.

The gene calls are TRBV5-5 and TRBJ1-2; 7 bases match TRBD1. CDR1 and CDR2 from the germline V gene are SGHKS and YYEKEE (reference sequence). V trimming: 0 bases; J trimming: 2 bases; junction bases outside the gene matches: 1. The CDR3 has 14 residues. CDR3 residues: CASSLEGANYGYTF. DNA for the CDR3: TGTGCCAGCAGCTTGGAGGGGGCAAACTATGGCTACACCTTC.

The J gene is TRBJ2-3, the V gene TRBV7-9; D is perhaps TRBD2 (5 bases). The CDR3 runs to 17 residues. Germline values: CDR1 SEHNR, CDR2 FQNEAQ (reference sequence). V lost 5 bases to trimming and J lost 8 bases, with 26 bases between them. The CDR3 reads CASSQDPGISGEATQYF. For the CDR3, the DNA is TGTGCCAGCAGCCAGGACCCGGGGATAAGTGGAGAGGCTACGCAGTATTTT. The full variable domain, rest sourced from reference TRBV7-9 and TRBJ2-3, is DTGVSQNPRHKITKRGQNVTFRCDPISEHNRLYWYRQTLGQGPEFLTYFQNEAQLEKSRLLSDRFSAERPKGSFSTLEIQRTEQGDSAMYLCASSQDPGISGEATQYFGPGTRLTVL.

The V gene is TRBV4-1, the J gene TRBJ2-7, with D uncertain. The CDR3 sequence is 15 residues long. V lost 2 bases and J 3 bases, leaving 14 bases between the germline ends. Germline V gives CDR1 MGHRA, CDR2 YSYEKL. The CDR3 reads CASSQIEWSGYEQYF. The CDR3 bases are TGCGCCAGCAGCCAAATTGAGTGGAGTGGCTACGAGCAGTACTTC.

The genes are TRBV6-1 and TRBJ1-3; D is unresolved. There are 15 residues in the CDR3. V was trimmed by 1 base and J by 0 bases, leaving 7 bases between them. Germline V gives CDR1 MNHNS, CDR2 SASEGT. CDR3 region: CASSEGPSSGNTIYF. DNA for the CDR3: TGTGCCAGCAGTGAAGGGCCCTCCTCTGGAAACACCATATATTTT.

The chain recombines TRBV7-3 with TRBJ2-5; perhaps TRBD2 as D (7 bases). With 0 bases removed from V and 3 bases from J, the gap between germline ends came to 8 bases. CDR1 SGHTA and CDR2 FQGTGA come from the germline V gene. CDR3 length: 14 amino acids. CDR3: CASSLTGGEETQYF. CDR3 nucleotides: TGTGCCAGCAGCTTAACAGGGGGGGAAGAGACCCAGTACTTC.

The chain recombines TRBV5-4 with TRBJ1-2, with a tentative D call TRBD1 (6 bases). The V gene lost 0 bases and the J gene lost 8 bases, with 11 bases spanning the gap. The CDR3 spans 13 residues. Germline V gene lookup returns CDR1 SGHNT and CDR2 YYREEE (reference sequence). The CDR3 reads CASSLAGGLGYTF. DNA for the CDR3: TGTGCCAGCAGCTTGGCTGGGGGCCTGGGCTACACCTTC.

The V call is TRBV7-3, the J call TRBJ2-3; 9 bases agree with TRBD2. V gave up 3 bases and J gave up 5 bases; unmatched junction bases: 6. Germline V gives CDR1 SGHTA, CDR2 FQGTGA. The CDR3 spans 15 residues. The CDR3 DNA reads TGTGCCAGCAGCTTTGCGGGAGGGGAGGGAGATACGCAGTATTTT. Its protein is CASSFAGGEGDTQYF.

This chain connects TRBV27 to TRBJ2-7, with D tentatively TRBD1 (5 bases). Trimming pared 1 base from V and 5 bases from J, leaving 12 bases between. Germline V gives CDR1 MNHEY, CDR2 SMNVEV (reference sequence). This CDR3 comprises 14 residues. CDR3: CASSLYQGFDEQYF. CDR3 in DNA: TGTGCCAGCAGTTTATATCAGGGTTTCGACGAGCAGTACTTC.

The rearrangement uses TRBV5-6 and TRBJ1-1, with 7 bases that match TRBD1. The CDR3 sequence is 16 residues long. The V gene end was trimmed by 4 bases and the J gene end by 4 bases; junction bases not matched to a gene: 13. Germline CDR1 SGHDT, CDR2 YYEEEE. CDR3 DNA sequence: TGTGCCAGCAGCAACCCCCGCGGAGGGGGCCTCACTGAAGCTTTCTTT. It encodes CASSNPRGGGLTEAFF.

This chain joins TRBV11-3 and TRBJ2-3, with 7 bases identical to TRBD1. CDR3 size: 15 residues. Germline trimming cut 4 bases from V and 3 bases from J; bases unmatched to any gene: 7. Germline CDR1 reads SGHNT; CDR2 reads YENEEA. The CDR3 sequence: CASSSRQGWTDTQYF. The CDR3, as DNA: TGTGCCAGCAGCTCCCGACAGGGATGGACAGATACGCAGTATTTT.

V gene TRBV4-3 combines with J gene TRBJ1-5; no definite D call. V was trimmed by 4 bases and J by 0 bases, leaving 10 bases between them. This CDR3 has 15 residues. Germline V lookup: CDR1 LGHNA, CDR2 YSLEER. This CDR3 is CASSRQVDSNQPQHF. The DNA of the CDR3 is TGCGCCAGCAGCCGCCAGGTTGATAGCAATCAGCCCCAGCATTTT.

The V gene is TRBV11-3, the J gene TRBJ1-4, with 10 nucleotides matching TRBD1. The CDR3 contains 14 residues. Germline CDR1 SGHNT, CDR2 YENEEA. The J segment lost 13 bases and the V segment lost 5 bases, leaving 10 bases of the junction unmatched. Here the CDR3 reads CASSPRQGAGRLFF. DNA of the CDR3: TGTGCCAGCAGCCCTCGACAGGGGGCGGGAAGACTGTTTTTT.

This chain uses TRBV6-6 with TRBJ2-7; D is perhaps TRBD1 (5 bases). Germline-derived CDR1 and CDR2 are MNHNY and SVGAGI (reference sequence). Trimming stripped 6 bases from V and 0 bases from J, with 12 bases between. CDR3 length: 14 amino acids. The CDR3 sequence: CASRSREPSYEQYF. DNA for the CDR3: TGTGCCAGCAGGTCCAGGGAACCCTCCTACGAGCAGTACTTC.

The chain combines TRBV6-5 with TRBJ2-4; D perhaps matches TRBD2 (6 bases). CDR1 and CDR2 from the germline V gene are MNHEY and SVGAGI. Trimming removed 4 bases from V and 4 bases from J, with 8 bases in between. The CDR3 has 13 amino acids. The CDR3 region is CASSLGTKNIQYF. CDR3 sequence (DNA): TGTGCCAGCAGTTTAGGGACTAAAAACATTCAGTACTTC.